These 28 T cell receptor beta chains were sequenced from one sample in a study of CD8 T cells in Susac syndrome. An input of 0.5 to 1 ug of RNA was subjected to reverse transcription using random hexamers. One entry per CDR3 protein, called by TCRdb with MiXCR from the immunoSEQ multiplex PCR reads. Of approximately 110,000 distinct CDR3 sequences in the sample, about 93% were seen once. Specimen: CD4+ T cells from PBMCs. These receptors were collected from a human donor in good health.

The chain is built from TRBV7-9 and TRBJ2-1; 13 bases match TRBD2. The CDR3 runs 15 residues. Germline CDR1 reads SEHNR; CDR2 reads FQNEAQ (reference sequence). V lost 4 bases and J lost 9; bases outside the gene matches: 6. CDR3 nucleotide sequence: TGTGCCAGCAGCTCCGGACTAGCGGGAGCAGGTGAGCAGTTCTTC. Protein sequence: CASSSGLAGAGEQFF.

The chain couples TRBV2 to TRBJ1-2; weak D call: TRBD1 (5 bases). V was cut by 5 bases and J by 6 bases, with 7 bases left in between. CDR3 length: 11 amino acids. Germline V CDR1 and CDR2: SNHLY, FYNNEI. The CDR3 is CASSRGDGYTF. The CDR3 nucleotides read TGTGCCAGCAGTAGAGGGGATGGCTACACCTTC.

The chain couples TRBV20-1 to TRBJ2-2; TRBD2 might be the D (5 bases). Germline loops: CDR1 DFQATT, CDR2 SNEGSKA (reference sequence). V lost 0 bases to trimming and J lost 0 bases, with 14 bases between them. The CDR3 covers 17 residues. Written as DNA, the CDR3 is TGCAGTGCTAGAGATATGGAGCGACTAACGAACACCGGGGAGCTGTTTTTT. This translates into CSARDMERLTNTGELFF.

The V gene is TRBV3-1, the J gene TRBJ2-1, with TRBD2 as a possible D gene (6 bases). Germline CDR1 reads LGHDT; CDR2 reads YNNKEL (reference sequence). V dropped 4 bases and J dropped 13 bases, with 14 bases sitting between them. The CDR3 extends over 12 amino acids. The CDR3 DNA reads TGTGCCAGCAGCCTCAGCCGGGACTTACAGTTCTTC. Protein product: CASSLSRDLQFF.

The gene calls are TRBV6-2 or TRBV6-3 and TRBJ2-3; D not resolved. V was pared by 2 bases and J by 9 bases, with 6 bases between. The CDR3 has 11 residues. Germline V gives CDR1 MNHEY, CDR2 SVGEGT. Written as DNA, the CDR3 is TGTGCCAGCAGTTACGAAGAGACGCAGTATTTT. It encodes CASSYEETQYF.

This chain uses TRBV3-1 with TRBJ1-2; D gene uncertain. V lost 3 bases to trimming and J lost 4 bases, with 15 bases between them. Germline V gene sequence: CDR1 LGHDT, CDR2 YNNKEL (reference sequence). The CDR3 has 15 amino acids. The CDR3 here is CASSQGRVFVYGYTF. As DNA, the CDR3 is TGTGCCAGCAGCCAGGGAAGGGTATTCGTCTATGGCTACACCTTC.

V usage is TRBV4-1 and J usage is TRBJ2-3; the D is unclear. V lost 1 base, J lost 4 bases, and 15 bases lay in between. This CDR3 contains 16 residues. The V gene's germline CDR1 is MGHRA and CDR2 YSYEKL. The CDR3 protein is CASSQGSRLGADTQYF. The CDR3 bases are TGCGCCAGCAGCCAAGGGAGCCGTCTTGGGGCAGATACGCAGTATTTT.

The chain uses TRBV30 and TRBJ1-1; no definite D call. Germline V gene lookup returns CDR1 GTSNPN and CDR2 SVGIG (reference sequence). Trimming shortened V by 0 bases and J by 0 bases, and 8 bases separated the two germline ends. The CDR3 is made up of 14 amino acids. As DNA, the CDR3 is TGTGCCTGGAGTGTAGGAGGGCTGAACACTGAAGCTTTCTTT. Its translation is CAWSVGGLNTEAFF. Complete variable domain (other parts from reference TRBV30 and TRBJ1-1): SQTIHQWPATLVQPVGSPLSLECTVEGTSNPNLYWYRQAAGRGLQLLFYSVGIGQISSEVPQNLSASRPQDRQFILSSKKLLLSDSGFYLCAWSVGGLNTEAFFGQGTRLTVV.

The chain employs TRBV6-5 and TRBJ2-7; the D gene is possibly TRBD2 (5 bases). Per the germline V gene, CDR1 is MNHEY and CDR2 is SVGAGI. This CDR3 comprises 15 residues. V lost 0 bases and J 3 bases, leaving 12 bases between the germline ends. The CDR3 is CASSYSSQDFYEQYF. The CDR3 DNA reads TGTGCCAGCAGTTACTCGAGTCAGGACTTCTACGAGCAGTACTTC.

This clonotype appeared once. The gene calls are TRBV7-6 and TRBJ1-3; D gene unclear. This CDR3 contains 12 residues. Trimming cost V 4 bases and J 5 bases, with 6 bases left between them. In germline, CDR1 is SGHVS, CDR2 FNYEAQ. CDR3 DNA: TGTGCCAGCAGCTCAGAGAGAAACACCATATATTTT. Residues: CASSSERNTIYF.

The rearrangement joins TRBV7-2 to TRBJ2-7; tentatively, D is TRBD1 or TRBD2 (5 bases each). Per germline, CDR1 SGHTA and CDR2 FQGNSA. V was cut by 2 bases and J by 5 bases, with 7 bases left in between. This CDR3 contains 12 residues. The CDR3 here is CASSLRDHEQYF. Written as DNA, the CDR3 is TGTGCCAGCAGCTTAAGGGACCACGAGCAGTACTTC.

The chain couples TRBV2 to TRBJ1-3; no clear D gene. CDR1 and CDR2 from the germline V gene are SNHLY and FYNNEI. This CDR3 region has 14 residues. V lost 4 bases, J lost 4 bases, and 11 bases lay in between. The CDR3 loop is CASSVGGRGNTIYF. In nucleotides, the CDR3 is TGTGCCAGCAGTGTAGGAGGGCGCGGAAACACCATATATTTT.

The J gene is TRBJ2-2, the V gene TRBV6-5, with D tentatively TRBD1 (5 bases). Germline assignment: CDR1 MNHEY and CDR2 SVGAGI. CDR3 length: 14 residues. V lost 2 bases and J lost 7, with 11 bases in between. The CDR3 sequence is CASSYISGFGELFF. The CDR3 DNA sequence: TGTGCCAGCAGTTACATTTCAGGGTTCGGGGAGCTGTTTTTT.

This CDR3 is CSAYTGTSGSGDTQYF. CDR3 nucleotides: TGCAGTGCTTACACTGGGACTAGCGGGAGTGGCGATACGCAGTATTTT. The chain recombines TRBV20-1 with TRBJ2-3; 14 bases line up with TRBD2. Germline CDR1 is DFQATT and CDR2 is SNEGSKA (reference sequence). V lost 5 bases, J lost 6 bases, and 10 bases stayed unmatched. The CDR3 has 16 amino acids.

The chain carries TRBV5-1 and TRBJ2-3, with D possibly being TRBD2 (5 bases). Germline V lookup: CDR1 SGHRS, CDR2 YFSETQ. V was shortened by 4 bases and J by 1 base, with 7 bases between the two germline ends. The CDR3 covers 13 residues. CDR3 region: CASSELGTDTQYF. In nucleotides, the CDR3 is TGCGCCAGCAGCGAACTAGGCACAGATACGCAGTATTTT. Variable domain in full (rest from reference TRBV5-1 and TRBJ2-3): KAGVTQTPRYLIKTRGQQVTLSCSPISGHRSVSWYQQTPGQGLQFLFEYFSETQRNKGNFPGRFSGRQFSNSRSEMNVSTLELGDSALYLCASSELGTDTQYFGPGTRLTVL.

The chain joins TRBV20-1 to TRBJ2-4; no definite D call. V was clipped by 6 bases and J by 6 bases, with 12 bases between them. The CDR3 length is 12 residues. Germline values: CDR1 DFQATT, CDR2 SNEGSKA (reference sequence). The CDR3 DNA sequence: TGCAGTGCACCGATGCAAGGAAACATTCAGTACTTC. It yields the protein CSAPMQGNIQYF.

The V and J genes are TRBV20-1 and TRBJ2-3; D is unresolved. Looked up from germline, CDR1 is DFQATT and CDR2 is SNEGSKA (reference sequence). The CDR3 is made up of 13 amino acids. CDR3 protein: CSPRSSEADTQYF. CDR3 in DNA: TGCAGCCCTCGGTCAAGCGAGGCAGATACGCAGTATTTT.

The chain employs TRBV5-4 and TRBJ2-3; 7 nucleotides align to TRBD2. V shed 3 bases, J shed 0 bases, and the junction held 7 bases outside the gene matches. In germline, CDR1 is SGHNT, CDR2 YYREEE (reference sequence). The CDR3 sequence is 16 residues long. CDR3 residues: CASSSSSGISTDTQYF. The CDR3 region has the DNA TGTGCCAGCAGCTCTTCTAGCGGAATAAGCACAGATACGCAGTATTTT.

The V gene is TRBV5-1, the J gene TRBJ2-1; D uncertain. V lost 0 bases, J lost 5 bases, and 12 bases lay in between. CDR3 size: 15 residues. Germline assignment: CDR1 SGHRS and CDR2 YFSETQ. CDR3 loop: CASSLAGTTHNEQFF. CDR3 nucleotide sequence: TGCGCCAGCAGCTTGGCCGGCACTACCCACAATGAGCAGTTCTTC.

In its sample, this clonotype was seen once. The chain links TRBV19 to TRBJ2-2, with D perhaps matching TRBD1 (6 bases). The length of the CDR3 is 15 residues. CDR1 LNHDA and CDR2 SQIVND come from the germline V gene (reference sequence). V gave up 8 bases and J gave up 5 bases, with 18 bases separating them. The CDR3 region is CASYPGHLSTGELFF. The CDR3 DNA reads TGTGCCAGTTACCCGGGACACCTCTCAACCGGGGAGCTGTTTTTT.

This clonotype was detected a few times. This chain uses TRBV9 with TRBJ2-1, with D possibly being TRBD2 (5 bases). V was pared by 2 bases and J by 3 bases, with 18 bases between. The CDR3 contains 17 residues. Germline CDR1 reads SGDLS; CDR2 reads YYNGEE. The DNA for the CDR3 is TGTGCCAGCAGCGTGTCACCTGGAGGACCAGACTACAATGAGCAGTTCTTC. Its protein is CASSVSPGGPDYNEQFF. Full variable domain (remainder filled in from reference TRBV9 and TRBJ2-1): DSGVTQTPKHLITATGQRVTLRCSPRSGDLSVYWYQQSLDQGLQFLIQYYNGEERAKGNILERFSAQQFPDLHSELNLSSLELGDSALYFCASSVSPGGPDYNEQFFGPGTRLTVL.

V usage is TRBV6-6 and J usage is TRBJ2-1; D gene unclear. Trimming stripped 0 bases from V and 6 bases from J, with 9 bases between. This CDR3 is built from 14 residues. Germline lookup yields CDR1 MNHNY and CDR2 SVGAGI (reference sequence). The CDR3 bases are TGTGCCAGCAGTTACTCGGCAGCGACCAATGAGCAGTTCTTC. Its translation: CASSYSAATNEQFF.

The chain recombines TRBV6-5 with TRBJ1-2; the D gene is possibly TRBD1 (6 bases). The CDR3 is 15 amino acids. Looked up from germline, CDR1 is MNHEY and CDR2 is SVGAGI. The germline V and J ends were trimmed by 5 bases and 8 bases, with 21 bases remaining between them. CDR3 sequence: CASSPGQYEGYGYTF. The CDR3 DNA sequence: TGTGCCAGCAGTCCTGGACAGTACGAAGGCTACGGCTACACCTTC.

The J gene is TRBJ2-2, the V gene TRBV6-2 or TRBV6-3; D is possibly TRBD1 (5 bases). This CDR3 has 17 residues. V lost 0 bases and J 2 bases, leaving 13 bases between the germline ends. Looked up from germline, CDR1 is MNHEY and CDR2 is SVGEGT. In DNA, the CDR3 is TGTGCCAGCAGTTACTCGGGGCAGGGCATAAACACCGGGGAGCTGTTTTTT. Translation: CASSYSGQGINTGELFF.

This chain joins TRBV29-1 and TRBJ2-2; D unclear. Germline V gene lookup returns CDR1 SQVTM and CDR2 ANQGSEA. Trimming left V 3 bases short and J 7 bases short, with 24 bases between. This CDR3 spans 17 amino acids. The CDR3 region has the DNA TGCAGCGTTGATTTAAGCCCGGACGCTACCGGCGGCGGGGAGCTGTTTTTT. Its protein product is CSVDLSPDATGGGELFF.

The CDR3 nucleotides read TGTGCCAGCAGCTCCGACAGGGTACCTGAAGCTTTCTTT. Residues: CASSSDRVPEAFF. The V gene is TRBV5-4, the J gene TRBJ1-1; 7 bases match TRBD1. The CDR3 totals 13 residues. Germline V lookup: CDR1 SGHNT, CDR2 YYREEE (reference sequence). V lost 3 bases and J lost 6; bases outside the gene matches: 5.

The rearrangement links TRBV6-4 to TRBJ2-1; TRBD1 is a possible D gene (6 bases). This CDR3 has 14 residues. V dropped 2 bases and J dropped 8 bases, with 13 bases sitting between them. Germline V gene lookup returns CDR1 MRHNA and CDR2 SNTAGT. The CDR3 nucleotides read TGTGCCAGCAGTGACCAGGGGCCAGGAGATGAGCAGTTCTTC. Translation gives CASSDQGPGDEQFF.

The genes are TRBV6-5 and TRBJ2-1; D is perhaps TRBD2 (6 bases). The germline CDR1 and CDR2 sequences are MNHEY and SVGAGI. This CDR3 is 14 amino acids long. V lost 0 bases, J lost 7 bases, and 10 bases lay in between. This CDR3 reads CASSYSEGRNEQFF. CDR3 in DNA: TGTGCCAGCAGTTACTCAGAGGGGAGGAATGAGCAGTTCTTC.